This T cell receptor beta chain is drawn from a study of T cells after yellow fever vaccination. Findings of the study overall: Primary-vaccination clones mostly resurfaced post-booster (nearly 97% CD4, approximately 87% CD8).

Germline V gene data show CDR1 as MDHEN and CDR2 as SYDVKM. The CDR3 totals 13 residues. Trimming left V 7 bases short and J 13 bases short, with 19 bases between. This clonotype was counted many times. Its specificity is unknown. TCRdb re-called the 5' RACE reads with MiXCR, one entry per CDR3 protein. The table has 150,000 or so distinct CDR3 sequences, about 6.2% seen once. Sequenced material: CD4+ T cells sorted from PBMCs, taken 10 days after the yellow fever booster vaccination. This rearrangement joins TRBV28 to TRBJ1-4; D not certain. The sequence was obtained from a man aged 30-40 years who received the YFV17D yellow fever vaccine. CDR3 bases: TGTGCCAGCAAGCTCTCGATTACGGCGATACTGTTTTTT. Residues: CASKLSITAILFF.